One and the same sample provided the 26 T cell receptor beta chains below, sequenced in a study of blood T cell repertoires in COVID-19. The repertoire was sequenced with immunoSEQ multiplex PCR; TCRdb's copy has only in-frame clones and lacks some. The profile covers hundreds of thousands of clones, with 88% appearing a single time and 0.7% taken by the ten largest. The sequenced material came from peripheral blood. The receptors originated from a human donor in a cohort sampled during active COVID-19.

This chain joins TRBV7-7 and TRBJ2-3, with TRBD2 matching 8 bases. The V gene's germline CDR1 is SSHAT and CDR2 FNYEAQ (reference sequence). CDR3 size: 18 residues. CDR3 bases: TGTGCTAGCTCCGCGCTCTTCAGCGGGAGTTTCAGCACAGATACGCAGTATTTT. Translation gives CASSALFSGSFSTDTQYF.

This chain connects TRBV5-1 to TRBJ1-1, with 7 bases matching TRBD1. Germline CDR1 and CDR2: SGHRS and YFSETQ. The CDR3 sequence is 14 residues long. V gave up 4 bases and J gave up 0 bases; unmatched junction bases: 3. The CDR3 nucleotides read TGCGCCAGCAGCACGACAGGGCTGAACACTGAAGCTTTCTTT. Protein sequence: CASSTTGLNTEAFF.

CDR3 sequence: CSASPASGPYEQYF. CDR3 bases: TGCAGTGCTAGTCCGGCTAGCGGACCCTACGAGCAGTACTTC. The V gene is TRBV20-1, the J gene TRBJ2-7; 7 bases are shared with TRBD2. V trimming: 3 bases; J trimming: 2 bases; junction bases outside the gene matches: 7. CDR3 length: 14 amino acids. Germline V CDR1 and CDR2: DFQATT, SNEGSKA (reference sequence).

The rearrangement uses TRBV7-9 and TRBJ2-1; 11 bases line up with TRBD2. J gave up 7 bases and V 5 bases, and 10 bases lay outside the gene matches. CDR1 is SEHNR, CDR2 FQNEAQ, per germline (reference sequence). CDR3 length: 16 residues. The CDR3 region is CASSPRGASGGNEQFF. In DNA form, the CDR3 reads TGTGCCAGCAGCCCTAGGGGAGCTAGCGGGGGGAATGAGCAGTTCTTC.

The rearrangement uses TRBV28 and TRBJ1-1; D might be TRBD1 (5 bases). Trimming took off 7 bases at V and 8 bases at J, with 17 bases between the two ends. CDR3 length equals 13 residues. CDR1 and CDR2 from the germline V gene are MDHEN and SYDVKM. DNA for the CDR3: TGTGCCAGCACCACCTCGAAGGGGCACGAAGCTTTCTTT. Translated, it gives CASTTSKGHEAFF.

The gene calls are TRBV2 and TRBJ1-1; D is uncertain. CDR1 is SNHLY, CDR2 FYNNEI, per germline. V was clipped by 7 bases and J by 0 bases, with 12 bases between them. The CDR3 totals 14 residues. The CDR3 bases are TGTGCCAGCATTATGAGGGCCTTGAACACTGAAGCTTTCTTT. The encoded protein is CASIMRALNTEAFF.

The chain recombines TRBV9 with TRBJ1-2; TRBD1 is a possible D gene (6 bases). V shed 3 bases and J shed 1 base, with 16 bases lying between them. From germline, CDR1 is SGDLS and CDR2 YYNGEE. The CDR3 has 16 amino acids. CDR3 in DNA: TGTGCCAGCAGCGGACTTGGACAGACTTTTAACTATGGCTACACCTTC. Residues: CASSGLGQTFNYGYTF.

The chain combines TRBV28 with TRBJ1-1; 7 bases align to TRBD1. V dropped 5 bases and J dropped 10; count of bases not matched to a gene: 7. CDR1 is MDHEN, CDR2 SYDVKM, per germline. This CDR3 region has 12 residues. CDR3 protein: CASSPQYRGAFF. The DNA for the CDR3 is TGTGCCAGCAGTCCTCAATACAGGGGAGCTTTCTTT. Full variable domain (remainder filled in from reference TRBV28 and TRBJ1-1): DVKVTQSSRYLVKRTGEKVFLECVQDMDHENMFWYRQDPGLGLRLIYFSYDVKMKEKGDIPEGYSVSREKKERFSLILESASTNQTSMYLCASSPQYRGAFFGQGTRLTVV.

The chain employs TRBV2 and TRBJ1-3; no firm D call. Germline assignment: CDR1 SNHLY and CDR2 FYNNEI. The CDR3 sequence is 13 residues long. Trimming stripped 4 bases from V and 2 bases from J, with 6 bases between. CDR3 amino acids: CASSARAGNTIYF. CDR3 nucleotides: TGTGCCAGCAGTGCGAGGGCTGGAAACACCATATATTTT.

This chain joins TRBV6-2 or TRBV6-3 and TRBJ2-3; D is unresolved. V lost 2 bases and J 0 bases, leaving 6 bases between the germline ends. The germline V gene encodes CDR1 MNHEY and CDR2 SVGEGT. The CDR3 runs to 14 residues. CDR3 DNA: TGTGCCAGCAGTTACAGCGCAAGCACAGATACGCAGTATTTT. This sequence encodes CASSYSASTDTQYF.

V gene TRBV9 combines with J gene TRBJ2-5; 9 positions match TRBD2. The CDR3 runs to 16 residues. From germline, CDR1 is SGDLS and CDR2 YYNGEE. The V gene end was trimmed by 3 bases and the J gene end by 10 bases; junction bases not matched to a gene: 16. CDR3 sequence reads: CASSGTSGPSWGDQYF. The CDR3 region has the DNA TGTGCCAGCAGCGGAACTAGCGGGCCCTCGTGGGGGGACCAGTACTTC. The full variable domain, with the rest looked up from reference TRBV9 and TRBJ2-5, is DSGVTQTPKHLITATGQRVTLRCSPRSGDLSVYWYQQSLDQGLQFLIQYYNGEERAKGNILERFSAQQFPDLHSELNLSSLELGDSALYFCASSGTSGPSWGDQYFGPGTRLLVL.

The chain links TRBV3-1 (or the pseudogene TRBV3-2) to TRBJ2-3; 15 positions agree with TRBD2. V was clipped by 1 base and J by 1 base; unmatched bases: 3. This CDR3 contains 18 residues. The V gene's germline CDR1 is LGHDT and CDR2 YNNKEL (reference sequence). The CDR3 protein is CASSQGGLAGGRTDTQYF. The CDR3 DNA reads TGTGCCAGCAGCCAAGGAGGACTAGCGGGGGGGCGCACAGATACGCAGTATTTT.

The chain carries TRBV28 and TRBJ1-4; 8 bases are shared with TRBD1. The CDR3 is 18 residues long. Per germline, CDR1 MDHEN and CDR2 SYDVKM. J lost 5 bases, V lost 3 bases, and 14 bases had no gene match. CDR3 residues: CASSLITEGTGGNEKLFF. The CDR3 nucleotides are TGTGCCAGCAGTTTGATTACCGAAGGCACAGGGGGGAATGAAAAACTGTTTTTT.

J is TRBJ2-7 and V is TRBV11-3; D unclear. CDR3 length: 13 residues. Trimming cost V 5 bases and J 4 bases, with 12 bases left between them. Looked up from germline, CDR1 is SGHNT and CDR2 is YENEEA. The CDR3 nucleotides are TGTGCCAGCAGCCCCGGCGGCGTGTACGAGCAGTACTTC. This gives the protein CASSPGGVYEQYF.

This chain links TRBV3-1 (or the pseudogene TRBV3-2) with TRBJ1-2, with D hard to call. The CDR3 runs 13 residues. CDR1 LGHDT and CDR2 YNNKEL come from the germline V gene (reference sequence). The V gene lost 3 bases and the J gene lost 5 bases, with 10 bases spanning the gap. The CDR3 region has the DNA TGTGCCAGCAGCCAGCCAGGTCTTTATGGCTACACCTTC. Amino acids: CASSQPGLYGYTF.

V usage is TRBV5-1 and J usage is TRBJ1-1; D remains ambiguous. This CDR3 contains 13 residues. Germline V lookup: CDR1 SGHRS, CDR2 YFSETQ. The V end was cut by 5 bases, the J end by 0 bases, with 8 bases between. The CDR3 reads CASRWEMNTEAFF. Written as DNA, the CDR3 is TGCGCCAGCAGATGGGAGATGAACACTGAAGCTTTCTTT.

The chain is built from TRBV4-3 and TRBJ2-2; D unresolved. The CDR3 is made up of 16 amino acids. CDR1 and CDR2 from the germline V gene are LGHNA and YSLEER. Trimming cost V 4 bases and J 2 bases, with 14 bases left between them. CDR3 nucleotide sequence: TGCGCCAGCAGCCGCCTCGCTCGCGTAAACACCGGGGAGCTGTTTTTT. This gives the protein CASSRLARVNTGELFF.

The rearrangement uses TRBV30 and TRBJ1-2; tentative D call: TRBD1 (6 bases). The ends were cut back, 5 bases at V and 1 base at J, with 8 bases in the middle. The CDR3 covers 12 residues. Germline V gene sequence: CDR1 GTSNPN, CDR2 SVGIG (reference sequence). The CDR3 sequence is CAWGGRNYGYTF. CDR3 bases: TGTGCCTGGGGGGGCCGTAACTATGGCTACACCTTC.

V usage is TRBV4-1 and J usage is TRBJ2-6; D ambiguous. Germline CDR1 is MGHRA and CDR2 is YSYEKL. The CDR3 length is 15 residues. V lost 4 bases, J lost 0 bases, and 7 bases lay in between. The CDR3 loop reads CASSLASSGANVLTF. In DNA form, the CDR3 reads TGCGCCAGCAGCCTAGCATCCTCTGGGGCCAACGTCCTGACTTTC.

CDR3 loop: CASSQELGPGSNTEAFF. DNA for the CDR3: TGCGCCAGCAGCCAAGAGTTGGGGCCGGGTTCGAACACTGAAGCTTTCTTT. The chain carries TRBV4-3 and TRBJ1-1, with a weak D call TRBD1 (5 bases). Germline CDR1 is LGHNA and CDR2 is YSLEER. CDR3 length: 17 amino acids. V was cut by 0 bases and J by 1 base, with 15 bases left in between.

The chain couples TRBV13 to TRBJ2-7; 14 bases line up with TRBD2. From germline, CDR1 is PRHDT and CDR2 FYEKMQ (reference sequence). CDR3 length: 14 residues. J gave up 6 bases and V 4 bases, and 2 bases lay outside the gene matches. CDR3 coding DNA: TGTGCCAGCAGCTCGGGACTAGCGGGGGTCGAGCAGTACTTC. It specifies CASSSGLAGVEQYF.

The chain has TRBV30 and TRBJ2-5; TRBD2 aligns across 7 bases. The CDR3 loop spans 15 amino acids. J lost 5 bases, V lost 0 bases, and 9 bases had no gene match. The germline V gene encodes CDR1 GTSNPN and CDR2 SVGIG (reference sequence). CDR3 in DNA: TGTGCCTGGAGTGTATTTACTAGCGCGCGGGAGACCCAGTACTTC. Protein sequence: CAWSVFTSARETQYF.

V and J are TRBV5-5 and TRBJ2-7; the match to TRBD2 covers 7 bases. The V segment lost 4 bases and the J segment 3 bases; nucleotides outside the gene matches: 1. Germline V gene lookup returns CDR1 SGHKS and CDR2 YYEKEE (reference sequence). The CDR3 is 12 residues long. CDR3 sequence: CASSRGSYEQYF. As DNA, the CDR3 is TGTGCCAGCAGCCGCGGGAGCTACGAGCAGTACTTC. Looking up the rest from reference TRBV5-5 and TRBJ2-7 gives the full variable domain: DAGVTQSPTHLIKTRGQQVTLRCSPISGHKSVSWYQQVLGQGPQFIFQYYEKEERGRGNFPDRFSARQFPNYSSELNVNALLLGDSALYLCASSRGSYEQYFGPGTRLTVT.

This chain links TRBV23-1 with TRBJ1-1; D gene ambiguous. Being an ORF, TRBV23-1 has a function that is uncertain. CDR3 length: 15 residues. Trimming pared 3 bases from V and 5 bases from J, leaving 16 bases between. Here the CDR3 DNA reads TGCGCCAGCAGTCATTCACCCCTCCCTCGGACTGAAGCTTTCTTT. Protein sequence: CASSHSPLPRTEAFF.

This CDR3 reads CASSFSGTGALYGYTF. CDR3 nucleotide sequence: TGTGCCAGCAGCTTCAGTGGGACAGGGGCCCTCTATGGCTACACCTTC. V usage is TRBV5-5 and J usage is TRBJ1-2; 10 positions agree with TRBD1. V shed 2 bases and J 4 bases; nucleotides not matched to a gene: 8. Per germline, CDR1 SGHKS and CDR2 YYEKEE (reference sequence). The CDR3 contains 16 residues.

The chain recombines TRBV12-3 or TRBV12-4 with TRBJ2-7; D perhaps matches TRBD2 (5 bases). V gave up 4 bases and J gave up 2 bases, with 9 bases separating them. The CDR3 consists of 13 residues. The CDR3 sequence is CASSSEVPYEQYF. CDR3 coding DNA: TGTGCCAGCAGTTCGGAGGTGCCCTACGAGCAGTACTTC.